The rows below give T cell receptor beta chains drawn from one sample of a study of blood T cell repertoires in COVID-19. The data were produced by immunoSEQ multiplex PCR, yet TCRdb's version contains in-frame clones alone and is incomplete. The table records a few hundred thousand clones, around 87% of them present only once. Material for sequencing was PBMCs or T cells enriched from blood (not recorded which). These receptors originate from a woman between 50 and 59 years old who had recovered from COVID-19. CDR3s leave out the opening cysteine and the closing phenylalanine or tryptophan. The order of the fields is D gene, J gene, V gene, CDR3 protein. The D gene is left open where the match is weak.

TRBD2	TRBJ2-1	TRBV10-1	ASSPSAGVHNEQF
.	TRBJ1-5	TRBV19	ASSMRGGYGNQPQH
TRBD1	TRBJ1-2	TRBV9	ASSEWDREPYGYT
TRBD1	TRBJ1-5	TRBV5-1	ASSQGPTGGGQPQH
TRBD1	TRBJ2-2	TRBV7-3	ASSTGANTGELF
TRBD1	TRBJ1-2	TRBV19	ASSITGTGFPYGYT
TRBD1	TRBJ1-5	TRBV7-6	ASSAGTGINQPQH
TRBD2	TRBJ2-2	TRBV12-5	ASAPEASGMFGGELF
.	TRBJ1-2	TRBV29-1	SVEGFPNSYGYT
TRBD2	TRBJ2-2	TRBV11-2	ASSLVGSGRTGELF
TRBD2	TRBJ2-3	TRBV19	ASSRLAGTVDTQY
.	TRBJ1-1	TRBV30	AWSGIGSPKAF
.	TRBJ1-1	TRBV20-1	SARRDTEAF
.	TRBJ1-3	TRBV11-2	ASSPRVLAGNTIY
.	TRBJ1-5	TRBV28	ASSERGNSNQPQH
.	TRBJ1-2	TRBV7-9	ASSPTIEGAYT
.	TRBJ1-6	TRBV3-1/TRBV3-2	ASSQAGGRGSPLH
.	TRBJ2-3	TRBV30	AWSVADRDTQY
TRBD1	TRBJ1-5	TRBV7-2	ASSLDWTGMVSNQPQH
.	TRBJ2-7	TRBV13	ASSPRWAPSNEQY
.	TRBJ2-1	TRBV6-6	ASSYAGLDEQF
.	TRBJ2-3	TRBV2	ASSTYRASTDTQY
TRBD1	TRBJ2-2	TRBV3-1/TRBV3-2	ASRDRAAGELF
.	TRBJ2-1	TRBV11-2	ASSLRQRDRNEQF
.	TRBJ2-1	TRBV15	ATSRARTRGVSNEQF
.	TRBJ2-7	TRBV5-5	ASSWGGSASEQY
.	TRBJ1-2	TRBV30	AWSAQGFYGYT
.	TRBJ2-1	TRBV18	ASSPSGRWEQF
TRBD2	TRBJ2-7	TRBV18	ASSPLGGSSSYEQY
.	TRBJ2-4	TRBV5-1	ASSWDAGNQNIQY
.	TRBJ2-7	TRBV5-6	ASSGNLARGEQY
TRBD2	TRBJ2-7	TRBV4-1	ASSLSSLAGATYEQY
TRBD2	TRBJ2-7	TRBV19	ASSRTSGPYEQY
TRBD2	TRBJ2-7	TRBV18	ASSPSGMGYEQY
.	TRBJ1-2	TRBV5-1	ASSLDGRGGYT
TRBD2	TRBJ2-1	TRBV28	ASRQGAAGASYNEQF
TRBD1	TRBJ1-2	TRBV9	ASSVVGRGLDGYT
TRBD1	TRBJ1-5	TRBV7-9	ASSRPGTGGQPQH
.	TRBJ1-3	TRBV9	ASSTGPGTSGNTIY
TRBD1	TRBJ1-1	TRBV4-1	ASSKDRGWTEAF
TRBD1	TRBJ1-1	TRBV14	ASSRGQVSGAF
TRBD2	TRBJ2-5	TRBV5-1	ASSSGGLAGETQY
.	TRBJ1-5	TRBV28	ASSRSMQGSYQPQH
TRBD1	TRBJ1-2	TRBV19	ASSPPGQGGVGYT
TRBD1	TRBJ1-4	TRBV30	AWRIRGTVDEKLF
TRBD1	TRBJ1-4	TRBV7-2	ASTLRGQGILTNEKLF
TRBD1	TRBJ1-2	TRBV19	ASSNNRGAANYGYT
TRBD1	TRBJ1-2	TRBV27	ASSKGQGYYGYT
TRBD1	TRBJ1-5	TRBV12-5	ASGGQTSNQPQH
.	TRBJ2-2	TRBV6-5	ASSYSRNTGELF
.	TRBJ2-1	TRBV3-1/TRBV3-2	ASSQGWSRSYNEQF
TRBD2	TRBJ2-3	TRBV5-4	ASSFALAGGGSDTQY
TRBD2	TRBJ2-7	TRBV28	ASTKGTSGREY
.	TRBJ2-1	TRBV15	ATSRDREQQF
.	TRBJ2-3	TRBV15	ATSRFEDGTDTQY